The 28 T cell receptor beta chains presented below share a single source sample, sequenced in a study of blood T cells in healthy people across ages. The second PCR ran about 6 to 12 cycles with a sample-barcoded 5' primer and J-beta primers. TCRdb reprocessed the 5' RACE reads via MiXCR and lists one record per CDR3 protein. The repertoire has around 1.1 million distinct CDR3 sequences, more than 30% of them found once; the top ten carry 13%. Sequenced input: blood. The receptors derive from a man younger than 35 in good health.

V usage is TRBV30 and J usage is TRBJ1-2, with D unresolved. V lost 3 bases and J 8 bases, leaving 16 bases between the germline ends. This CDR3 spans 13 amino acids. Germline CDR1 is GTSNPN and CDR2 is SVGIG (reference sequence). The DNA for the CDR3 is TGTGCCTGGAGGGGGAGCACCGATTCGGGCTACACCTTC. This translates into CAWRGSTDSGYTF.

The V and J genes are TRBV28 and TRBJ2-5; tentatively, D is TRBD1 (6 bases). Germline V gene data show CDR1 as MDHEN and CDR2 as SYDVKM. Trimming cost V 2 bases and J 2 bases, with 12 bases left between them. The CDR3 runs 15 residues. The CDR3 sequence is CASSLPPGQQETQYF. Here the CDR3 DNA reads TGTGCCAGCAGTTTACCCCCCGGACAGCAAGAGACCCAGTACTTC.

The rearrangement uses TRBV12-3 or TRBV12-4 and TRBJ1-5; D gene unclear. This CDR3 is 12 amino acids long. V lost 6 bases to trimming and J lost 7 bases, with 10 bases between them. DNA of the CDR3: TGTGCCAGCAGCCCCCAGTGGCAGCCCCAGCATTTT. It is translated as CASSPQWQPQHF.

The chain carries TRBV15 and TRBJ1-6; D is unresolved. This CDR3 contains 13 residues. Trimming took off 3 bases at V and 10 bases at J, with 10 bases between the two ends. Germline CDR1 reads LNHNV; CDR2 reads YYDKDF (reference sequence). The CDR3 DNA sequence: TGTGCCACCAGCAGGCCTTCAGGATCACCCCTCCACTTT. Translated: CATSRPSGSPLHF.

In this sample, this clonotype turned up a few times. The rearrangement links TRBV20-1 to TRBJ2-5; 8 positions agree with TRBD1. The germline CDR1 and CDR2 sequences are DFQATT and SNEGSKA (reference sequence). The J segment lost 4 bases and the V segment lost 6 bases, leaving 16 bases of the junction unmatched. The CDR3 totals 16 residues. This CDR3 reads CSANDQTDRGGETQYF. The CDR3 DNA reads as TGCAGTGCAAACGACCAAACCGACAGGGGTGGAGAGACCCAGTACTTC.

The rearrangement links TRBV10-3 to TRBJ1-6; weak D call: TRBD1 (5 bases). The length of the CDR3 is 12 residues. Trimming took 6 bases from V and 5 from J, leaving 5 bases between them. The germline V gene encodes CDR1 ENHRY and CDR2 SYGVKD. The chain's CDR3 is CAIRTDNSPLHF. CDR3 in DNA: TGTGCCATCAGGACAGATAATTCACCCCTCCACTTT.

This clonotype was found a few times. The chain employs TRBV4-3 and TRBJ1-2; D call uncertain. Trimming cost V 0 bases and J 2 bases, with 10 bases left between them. Germline-derived CDR1 and CDR2 are LGHNA and YSLEER. This CDR3 has 15 residues. The CDR3 is CASSQEGSENYGYTF. The CDR3 DNA reads TGCGCCAGCAGCCAAGAAGGCAGCGAGAACTATGGCTACACCTTC.

The V gene is TRBV25-1, the J gene TRBJ1-1, with D maybe TRBD1 (6 bases). The germline V gene encodes CDR1 MGHDK and CDR2 SYGVNS. The CDR3 is 14 amino acids. Trimming shortened V by 3 bases and J by 5 bases, and 13 bases separated the two germline ends. The CDR3 loop reads CASSDMGGTTEAFF. The CDR3 nucleotides are TGTGCCAGCAGTGACATGGGAGGGACAACTGAAGCTTTCTTT.

The chain links TRBV20-1 to TRBJ1-5, with 9 bases matching TRBD1. J lost 2 bases, V lost 1 base, and 6 bases had no gene match. This CDR3 has 16 amino acids. CDR1 and CDR2 from the germline V gene are DFQATT and SNEGSKA (reference sequence). CDR3 in amino acids: CSARGDRERGNQPQHF. The DNA of the CDR3 is TGCAGTGCTAGAGGGGACAGGGAGAGGGGCAATCAGCCCCAGCATTTT.

The chain is built from TRBV7-2 and TRBJ2-1; D is possibly TRBD2 (6 bases). This CDR3 spans 15 amino acids. V lost 4 bases, J lost 4 bases, and 14 bases lay in between. CDR1 is SGHTA and CDR2 is FQGNSA in the germline V gene. CDR3 in DNA: TGTGCCAGCAGCTGGGCGGGCGGGAAGTACAATGAGCAGTTCTTC. Residues: CASSWAGGKYNEQFF.

The V call is TRBV5-1, the J call TRBJ2-5; the match to TRBD1 covers 11 bases. CDR3 length equals 15 residues. CDR1 SGHRS and CDR2 YFSETQ come from the germline V gene. V shed 2 bases, J shed 11 bases, and the junction held 11 bases outside the gene matches. DNA of the CDR3: TGCGCCAGCAGCTTTACGGACAGGGGGCCGGCTGAGCAGTACTTC. It codes for CASSFTDRGPAEQYF. Based on the CDR3 plus reference TRBV5-1 and TRBJ2-5, the full variable domain is KAGVTQTPRYLIKTRGQQVTLSCSPISGHRSVSWYQQTPGQGLQFLFEYFSETQRNKGNFPGRFSGRQFSNSRSEMNVSTLELGDSALYLCASSFTDRGPAEQYFGPGTRLLVL.

This clonotype showed up just a few times. The rearrangement uses TRBV20-1 and TRBJ2-3; the match to TRBD1 covers 10 bases. The trim removed 0 bases at V and 2 bases at J, leaving 2 bases unmatched. This CDR3 is 15 amino acids long. The germline CDR1 and CDR2 sequences are DFQATT and SNEGSKA (reference sequence). The CDR3 reads CSAREGTGDTDTQYF. CDR3 nucleotides: TGCAGTGCTAGAGAGGGGACAGGGGACACAGATACGCAGTATTTT.

The sample holds a few counts of this clonotype. J is TRBJ2-1 and V is TRBV20-1; D might be TRBD1 (5 bases). This CDR3 contains 15 residues. CDR1 is DFQATT and CDR2 is SNEGSKA in the germline V gene (reference sequence). V lost 0 bases and J 5 bases, leaving 14 bases between the germline ends. In DNA, the CDR3 is TGCAGTGCTAGAGATGAAGGGGATTCGAACAATGAGCAGTTCTTC. Translation gives CSARDEGDSNNEQFF.

V gene TRBV20-1 combines with J gene TRBJ2-3, with D unclear. This CDR3 comprises 12 residues. In germline, CDR1 is DFQATT, CDR2 SNEGSKA (reference sequence). Trimming took 5 bases from V and 3 from J, leaving 9 bases between them. The CDR3 DNA follows: TGCAGTGCTGACCCCGAAACAGATACGCAGTATTTT. This translates into CSADPETDTQYF.

V is TRBV20-1 and J is TRBJ1-1; 7 bases are a match to TRBD1. Germline V lookup: CDR1 DFQATT, CDR2 SNEGSKA (reference sequence). This CDR3 spans 14 amino acids. The junction had 6 bases not matched to a gene; V was cut back by 5 bases and J by 0 bases. The CDR3 is CSAGKQGLNTEAFF. The CDR3 DNA is TGCAGTGCTGGAAAACAGGGGCTGAACACTGAAGCTTTCTTT.

This clonotype was counted only a few times. Here the CDR3 reads CASSFGGTGGPNEQFF. Here the CDR3 DNA reads TGTGCCAGCAGTTTTGGTGGGACAGGGGGCCCCAATGAGCAGTTCTTC. V usage is TRBV7-7 and J usage is TRBJ2-1; TRBD1 matches at 12 bases. The germline CDR1 and CDR2 sequences are SSHAT and FNYEAQ (reference sequence). The CDR3 has 16 residues. The ends lost 6 bases at V and 6 bases at J; junction bases unmatched: 9. Drawing the rest from reference TRBV7-7 and TRBJ2-1, the complete variable domain is GAGVSQSPRYKVTKRGQDVTLRCDPISSHATLYWYQQALGQGPEFLTYFNYEAQPDKSGLPSDRFSAERPEGSISTLTIQRTEQRDSAMYRCASSFGGTGGPNEQFFGPGTRLTVL.

This clonotype was recorded once. This chain joins TRBV7-2 and TRBJ1-2; TRBD1 matches at 7 bases. V shed 4 bases, J shed 8 bases, and the junction held 10 bases outside the gene matches. CDR1 is SGHTA, CDR2 FQGNSA, per germline. The CDR3 is made up of 14 amino acids. CDR3 in DNA: TGTGCCAGCAGCTCACCGGGACAGAGCCCCGGCTACACCTTC. Translated: CASSSPGQSPGYTF.

The chain employs TRBV7-8 and TRBJ1-2, with unresolved D. CDR1 and CDR2 from the germline V gene are SGHVS and FQNEAQ. The length of the CDR3 is 13 residues. Trimming left V 1 base short and J 1 base short, with 4 bases between. CDR3 sequence (DNA): TGTGCCAGCAGCTTAGAGTATAACTATGGCTACACCTTC. Translating gives CASSLEYNYGYTF. Complete variable domain (other parts from reference TRBV7-8 and TRBJ1-2): GAGVSQSPRYKVAKRGQDVALRCDPISGHVSLFWYQQALGQGPEFLTYFQNEAQLDKSGLPSDRFFAERPEGSVSTLKIQRTQQEDSAVYLCASSLEYNYGYTFGSGTRLTVV.

This chain joins TRBV28 and TRBJ2-2; the D gene is possibly TRBD2 (5 bases). The CDR3 length is 16 residues. The germline V gene encodes CDR1 MDHEN and CDR2 SYDVKM. V dropped 4 bases and J dropped 6 bases, with 18 bases sitting between them. Written as DNA, the CDR3 is TGTGCCAGCAGTTCCGGTCGGGGTTTTAGGGCCGGGGAGCTGTTTTTT. This codes for CASSSGRGFRAGELFF.

This clonotype was seen a few times. The chain recombines TRBV11-1 with TRBJ2-5; D gene uncertain. Germline CDR1 reads SGHAT; CDR2 reads FQDESV (reference sequence). The V gene lost 1 base and the J gene lost 4 bases, with 7 bases spanning the gap. CDR3 length: 13 amino acids. CDR3 protein: CASSLDLGETQYF. CDR3 nucleotides: TGTGCCAGCAGCTTAGACCTTGGAGAGACCCAGTACTTC.

This clonotype was seen a few times. The chain recombines TRBV7-9 with TRBJ1-1; tentatively, D is TRBD1 (5 bases). Trimming took 5 bases from V and 1 from J, leaving 14 bases between them. This CDR3 is built from 15 residues. Germline-derived CDR1 and CDR2 are SEHNR and FQNEAQ (reference sequence). The CDR3, as DNA: TGTGCCAGCAGCCTGGAGGGACGGCCGAACACTGAAGCTTTCTTT. Amino acid sequence: CASSLEGRPNTEAFF.

At least ten counts were recorded for this clonotype. The chain is built from TRBV6-2 or TRBV6-3 and TRBJ2-3; 10 bases match TRBD2. V trimming: 6 bases; J trimming: 1 base; junction bases outside the gene matches: 13. This CDR3 has 18 amino acids. Germline V gene data show CDR1 as MNHEY and CDR2 as SVGEGT. Here the CDR3 reads CASSLTKSGTSGTDTQYF. The CDR3 DNA sequence: TGTGCCAGCAGCCTCACTAAGTCCGGGACTAGCGGCACAGATACGCAGTATTTT.

The chain is built from TRBV7-2 and TRBJ1-3; perhaps TRBD1 as D (5 bases). Trimming took off 0 bases at V and 4 bases at J, with 10 bases between the two ends. The CDR3 has 15 residues. The germline V gene has CDR1 SGHTA and CDR2 FQGNSA. The CDR3 DNA is TGTGCCAGCAGCTTAGCCCCCAGGGACGGAAACACCATATATTTT. Translated: CASSLAPRDGNTIYF.

This chain links TRBV20-1 with TRBJ1-4; perhaps TRBD1 as D (5 bases). Trimming left V 4 bases short and J 10 bases short, with 25 bases between. The CDR3 consists of 16 residues. The germline V gene has CDR1 DFQATT and CDR2 SNEGSKA (reference sequence). CDR3 in DNA: TGCAGTGCTAAGTCGAGGTTTGGGGCGGACCCAGGAAAACTGTTTTTT. Translated, it gives CSAKSRFGADPGKLFF.

This clonotype appeared a few times. This chain joins TRBV4-2 and TRBJ2-7; 8 positions match TRBD1. Trimming removed 4 bases from V and 0 bases from J; junction bases left unmatched: 8. Germline V gene data show CDR1 as LGHNA and CDR2 as YNFKEQ. The CDR3 length is 16 residues. This CDR3 is CASSPRWTGSSYEQYF. The CDR3 region has the DNA TGTGCCAGCAGCCCGCGATGGACAGGGAGCTCCTACGAGCAGTACTTC.

The chain recombines TRBV3-1 with TRBJ2-1; tentative D call: TRBD1 (6 bases). The J call may be incorrect, as the DNA end agrees better with TRBJ2-7. This CDR3 comprises 18 residues. CDR1 and CDR2 (germline): LGHDT, YNNKEL (reference sequence). The CDR3 sequence is CASSQVDHRASSYNEQYF. The CDR3 region has the DNA TGTGCCAGCAGCCAAGTAGATCACAGGGCAAGCTCCTACAATGAGCAGTACTTC.

Points on this clonotype: A much larger clone sits a single nucleotide away, making a read error possible. The chain joins TRBV18 to TRBJ2-1; 8 bases align to TRBD1. The J call may be incorrect, as the DNA end agrees better with TRBJ2-7. Germline V lookup: CDR1 KGHSH, CDR2 LQKENI. CDR3 length: 17 residues. As DNA, the CDR3 is TGTGCCAGCTCACCACGGACAGGGAAAAGCTCCTACAATGAGCAGTACTTC. It translates to CASSPRTGKSSYNEQYF.

V is TRBV10-3 and J is TRBJ1-1, with D perhaps matching TRBD1 (5 bases). The CDR3 is made up of 15 amino acids. Trimming shortened V by 7 bases and J by 5 bases, and 20 bases separated the two germline ends. Germline V gene data show CDR1 as ENHRY and CDR2 as SYGVKD. The chain's CDR3 is CAITPSGIGGTEAFF. The CDR3 nucleotides are TGTGCCATCACCCCCTCGGGGATTGGGGGGACTGAAGCTTTCTTT.